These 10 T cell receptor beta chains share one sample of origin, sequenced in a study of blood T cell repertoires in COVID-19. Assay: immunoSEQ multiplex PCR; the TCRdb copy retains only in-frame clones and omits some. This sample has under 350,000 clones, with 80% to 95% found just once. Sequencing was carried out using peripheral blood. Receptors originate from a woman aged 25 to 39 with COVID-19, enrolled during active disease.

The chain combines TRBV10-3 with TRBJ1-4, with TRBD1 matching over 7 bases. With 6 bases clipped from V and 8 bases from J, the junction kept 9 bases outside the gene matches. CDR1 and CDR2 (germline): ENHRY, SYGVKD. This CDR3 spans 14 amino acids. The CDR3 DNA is TGTGCCATCAGCAACCTACAGGGGAGGGAAAAACTGTTTTTT. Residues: CAISNLQGREKLFF.

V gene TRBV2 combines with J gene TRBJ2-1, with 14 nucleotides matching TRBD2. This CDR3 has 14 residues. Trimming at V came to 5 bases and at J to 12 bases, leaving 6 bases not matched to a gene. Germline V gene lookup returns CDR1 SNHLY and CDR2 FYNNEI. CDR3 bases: TGTGCCAGCAGTCTGACTAGCGGGAGGGCTAGGCAGTTCTTC. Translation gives CASSLTSGRARQFF.

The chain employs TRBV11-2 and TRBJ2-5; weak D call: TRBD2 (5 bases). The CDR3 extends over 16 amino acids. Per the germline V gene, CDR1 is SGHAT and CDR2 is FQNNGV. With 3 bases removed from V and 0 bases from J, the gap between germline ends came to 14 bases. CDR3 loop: CASSLGVMGNQETQYF. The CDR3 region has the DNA TGTGCCAGCAGCTTGGGAGTGATGGGCAACCAAGAGACCCAGTACTTC.

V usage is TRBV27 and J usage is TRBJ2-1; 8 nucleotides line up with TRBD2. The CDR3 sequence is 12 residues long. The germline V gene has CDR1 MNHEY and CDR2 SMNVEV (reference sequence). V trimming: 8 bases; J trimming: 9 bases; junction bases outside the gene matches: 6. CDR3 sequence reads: CASGAGAGEQFF. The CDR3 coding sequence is TGTGCCAGCGGAGCGGGAGCCGGTGAGCAGTTCTTC.

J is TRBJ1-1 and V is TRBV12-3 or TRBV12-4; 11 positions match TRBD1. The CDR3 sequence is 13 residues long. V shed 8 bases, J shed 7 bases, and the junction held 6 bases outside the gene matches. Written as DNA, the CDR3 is TGTGCCAGCTCTGCCGGGACAGGGGGTGAAGCTTTCTTT. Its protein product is CASSAGTGGEAFF.

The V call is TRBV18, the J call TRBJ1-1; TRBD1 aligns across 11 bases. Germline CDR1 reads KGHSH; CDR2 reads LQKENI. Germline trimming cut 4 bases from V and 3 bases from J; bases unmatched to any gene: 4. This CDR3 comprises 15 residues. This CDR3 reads CASSRDRGSDTEAFF. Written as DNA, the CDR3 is TGTGCCAGCTCACGGGACAGGGGGTCCGACACTGAAGCTTTCTTT. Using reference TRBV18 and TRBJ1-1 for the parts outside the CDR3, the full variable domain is NAGVMQNPRHLVRRRGQEARLRCSPMKGHSHVYWYRQLPEEGLKFMVYLQKENIIDESGMPKERFSAEFPKEGPSILRIQQVVRGDSAAYFCASSRDRGSDTEAFFGQGTRLTVV.

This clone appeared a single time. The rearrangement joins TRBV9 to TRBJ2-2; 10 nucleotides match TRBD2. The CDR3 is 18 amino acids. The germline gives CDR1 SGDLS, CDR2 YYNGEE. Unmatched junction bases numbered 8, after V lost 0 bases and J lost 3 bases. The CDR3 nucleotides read TGTGCCAGCAGCGTAGTGGATGTAGCGGGAGGCTACACCGGGGAGCTGTTTTTT. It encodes CASSVVDVAGGYTGELFF.

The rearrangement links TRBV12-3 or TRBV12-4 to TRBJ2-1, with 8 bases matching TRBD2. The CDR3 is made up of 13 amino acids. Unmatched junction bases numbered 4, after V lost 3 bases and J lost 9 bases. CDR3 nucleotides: TGTGCCAGCAGTTTGAGCGGGAGCGGTGAGCAGTTCTTC. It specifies CASSLSGSGEQFF.

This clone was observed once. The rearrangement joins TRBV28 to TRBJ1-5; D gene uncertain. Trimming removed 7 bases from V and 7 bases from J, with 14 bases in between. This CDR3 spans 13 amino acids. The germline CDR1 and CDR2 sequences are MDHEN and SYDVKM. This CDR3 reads CASTPWEDQPQHF. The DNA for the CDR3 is TGTGCCAGCACTCCTTGGGAGGACCAGCCCCAGCATTTT. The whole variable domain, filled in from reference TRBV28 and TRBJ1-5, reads DVKVTQSSRYLVKRTGEKVFLECVQDMDHENMFWYRQDPGLGLRLIYFSYDVKMKEKGDIPEGYSVSREKKERFSLILESASTNQTSMYLCASTPWEDQPQHFGDGTRLSIL.

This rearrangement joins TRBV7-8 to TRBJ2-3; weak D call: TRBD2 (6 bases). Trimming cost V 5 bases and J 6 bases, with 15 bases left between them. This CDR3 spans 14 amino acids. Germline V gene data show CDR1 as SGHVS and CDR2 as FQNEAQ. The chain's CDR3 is CASSPGDRPDTQYF. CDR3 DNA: TGTGCCAGCAGCCCGGGGGACCGTCCCGATACGCAGTATTTT.